These T cell receptor beta chains were read from a single sample in a study of T and B cells in COVID-19 patients. Via MiXCR, TCRdb re-called the multiplex PCR reads, giving one row per CDR3 protein. The sample has some 6,000 distinct CDR3 sequences; about 26% are singletons. Sequencing was performed on blood. The receptor set was obtained from a human donor with active COVID-19. Each CDR3 is given with its conserved first and last residue. Fields, in order: clone size, D gene, J gene, V gene, CDR3 DNA, CDR3 protein. D genes are given only for firm matches. For some rows the clone size is stated as once, few or many, or as a class when expanded; others skip it.

abundance: few
d_gene: .
j_gene: TRBJ2-3
v_gene: TRBV4-3
CDR3nt: TGCGCCAGCAGCCAAACAGGGAGCACAGATACGCAGTATTTT
CDR3aa: CASSQTGSTDTQYF

abundance: .
d_gene: TRBD1
j_gene: TRBJ1-5
v_gene: TRBV12-3/TRBV12-4
CDR3nt: TGTGCCAGGCAAGGGACAGGGCTTAGAGAAGAGCAGCCCCAGCATTTT
CDR3aa: CARQGTGLREEQPQHF

abundance: few
d_gene: TRBD2
j_gene: TRBJ2-5
v_gene: TRBV9
CDR3nt: TGTGCCAGCAGCCGACCCGGGGGGGGTCTCCAAGAGACCCAGTACTTC
CDR3aa: CASSRPGGGLQETQYF

abundance: .
d_gene: .
j_gene: TRBJ1-2
v_gene: TRBV11-1
CDR3nt: TGTGCCAGCAGCTTAGGTGCAGGGGAATATGGCTACACCTTC
CDR3aa: CASSLGAGEYGYTF

abundance: few
d_gene: TRBD1
j_gene: TRBJ1-4
v_gene: TRBV18
CDR3nt: TGTGCCAGCTCTGTAGGGGGCGGTCGCGAAAAACTGTTTTTT
CDR3aa: CASSVGGGREKLFF

abundance: .
d_gene: .
j_gene: TRBJ2-2
v_gene: TRBV19
CDR3nt: TGTGCCAGCAGCTTGGACGGACTGCCCGGGGAGCTGTTTTTT
CDR3aa: CASSLDGLPGELFF

abundance: .
d_gene: .
j_gene: TRBJ2-3
v_gene: TRBV7-6
CDR3nt: TGTGCCAGCAGCTTAGGTTCTAGCATGGGCACAGATACGCAGTATTTT
CDR3aa: CASSLGSSMGTDTQYF

abundance: medium-sized
d_gene: TRBD1
j_gene: TRBJ2-3
v_gene: TRBV18
CDR3nt: TGTGCCAGCTCACCGACAGGGGGCGCCTCCACAGATACGCAGTATTTT
CDR3aa: CASSPTGGASTDTQYF

abundance: .
d_gene: .
j_gene: TRBJ1-2
v_gene: TRBV28
CDR3nt: TGTGCCAGCAGTCTTGGGAACTATGGCTACACCTTC
CDR3aa: CASSLGNYGYTF

abundance: medium-sized
d_gene: .
j_gene: TRBJ1-4
v_gene: TRBV6-6
CDR3nt: TGTGCCAGCAGTTACGGTCCGAGCAGAAATGAAAAACTGTTTTTT
CDR3aa: CASSYGPSRNEKLFF